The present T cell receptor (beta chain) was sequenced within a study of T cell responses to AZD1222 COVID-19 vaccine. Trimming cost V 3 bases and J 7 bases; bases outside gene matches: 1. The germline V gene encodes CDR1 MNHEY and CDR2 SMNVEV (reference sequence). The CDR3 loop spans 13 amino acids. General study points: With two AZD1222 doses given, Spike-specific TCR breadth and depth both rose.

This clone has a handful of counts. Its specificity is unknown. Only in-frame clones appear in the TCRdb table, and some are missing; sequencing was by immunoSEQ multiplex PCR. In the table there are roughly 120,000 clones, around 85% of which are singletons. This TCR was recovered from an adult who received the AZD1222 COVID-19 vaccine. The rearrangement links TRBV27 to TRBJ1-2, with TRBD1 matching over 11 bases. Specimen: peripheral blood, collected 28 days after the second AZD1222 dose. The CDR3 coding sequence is TGTGCCAGCAGTTTCGGACAGGGGGCTGGCTACACCTTC. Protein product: CASSFGQGAGYTF.